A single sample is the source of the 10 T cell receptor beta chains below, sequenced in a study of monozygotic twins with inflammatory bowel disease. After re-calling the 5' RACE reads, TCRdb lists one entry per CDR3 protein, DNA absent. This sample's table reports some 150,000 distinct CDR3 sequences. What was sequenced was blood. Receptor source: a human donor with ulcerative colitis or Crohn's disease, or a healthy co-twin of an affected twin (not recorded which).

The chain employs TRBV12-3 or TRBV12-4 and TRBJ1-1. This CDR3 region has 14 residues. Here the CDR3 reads CASSSVGRNTEAFF.

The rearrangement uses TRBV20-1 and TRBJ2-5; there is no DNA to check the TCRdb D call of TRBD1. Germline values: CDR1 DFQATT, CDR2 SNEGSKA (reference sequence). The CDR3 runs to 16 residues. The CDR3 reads CSARAPGDPFAETQYF.

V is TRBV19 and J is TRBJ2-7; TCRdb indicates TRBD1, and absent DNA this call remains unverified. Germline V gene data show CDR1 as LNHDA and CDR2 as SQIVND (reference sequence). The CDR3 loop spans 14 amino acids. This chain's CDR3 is CASSIGNGGNEQYF.

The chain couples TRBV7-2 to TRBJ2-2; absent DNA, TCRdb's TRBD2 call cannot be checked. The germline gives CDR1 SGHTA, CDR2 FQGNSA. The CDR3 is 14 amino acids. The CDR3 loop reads CASSLRAATGELFF.

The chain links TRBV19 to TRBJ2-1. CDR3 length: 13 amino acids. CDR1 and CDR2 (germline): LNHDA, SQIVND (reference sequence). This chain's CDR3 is CASSPQVTDEQFF. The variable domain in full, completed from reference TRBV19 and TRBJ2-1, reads DGGITQSPKYLFRKEGQNVTLSCEQNLNHDAMYWYRQDPGQGLRLIYYSQIVNDFQKGDIAEGYSVSREKKESFPLTVTSAQKNPTAFYLCASSPQVTDEQFFGPGTRLTVL.

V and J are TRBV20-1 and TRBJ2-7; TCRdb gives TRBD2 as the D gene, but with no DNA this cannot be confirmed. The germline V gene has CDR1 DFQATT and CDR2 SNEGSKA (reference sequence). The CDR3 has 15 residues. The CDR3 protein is CSASTGLGLTYEQYF.

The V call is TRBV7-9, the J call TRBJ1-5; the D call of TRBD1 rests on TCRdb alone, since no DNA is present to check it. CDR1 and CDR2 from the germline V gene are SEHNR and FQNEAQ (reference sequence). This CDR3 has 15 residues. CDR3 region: CASSKGQGVDQPQHF.

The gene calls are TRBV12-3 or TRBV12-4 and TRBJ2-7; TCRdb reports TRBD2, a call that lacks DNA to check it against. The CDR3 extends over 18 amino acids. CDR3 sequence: CASSLGLSPTPMLYEQYF.

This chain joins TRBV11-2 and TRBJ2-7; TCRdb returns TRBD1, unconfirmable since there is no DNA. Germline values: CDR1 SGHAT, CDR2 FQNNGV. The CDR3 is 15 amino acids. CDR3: CASSLERTGDYEQYF.

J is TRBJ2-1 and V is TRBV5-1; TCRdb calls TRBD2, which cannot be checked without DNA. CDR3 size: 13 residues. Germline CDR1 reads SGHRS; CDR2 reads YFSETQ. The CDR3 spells CASSLAPSGEQFF.